This T cell receptor (beta chain) originates from a study of T cell changes during pregnancy in multiple sclerosis. Only in-frame clones appear in the TCRdb table, and some are missing; sequencing was by immunoSEQ multiplex PCR. This sample has more than 80,000 clones; about 90% occur once, and the top ten carry less than 2%. CDR3 length: 15 residues. J gave up 5 bases and V 4 bases, and 6 bases lay outside the gene matches. Germline V gives CDR1 SGDLS, CDR2 YYNGEE. V is TRBV9 and J is TRBJ2-7; 13 positions agree with TRBD2. The sequence was obtained from a female donor with multiple sclerosis, enrolled in a pregnancy study. Material: peripheral blood, obtained before pregnancy. The CDR3 DNA reads as TGTGCCAGCAGCCAGAGGACTAGCGGGAGCGACGAGCAGTACTTC. Translating it yields CASSQRTSGSDEQYF.